In this sample, the clone carrying this T cell receptor (beta chain) turned up once. Its antigen is not known. The sample is drawn from a study of blood T cells in healthy people across ages. CDR3 length: 12 residues. The germline V gene encodes CDR1 LNHNV and CDR2 YYDKDF (reference sequence). Trimming left V 0 bases short and J 10 bases short, with 8 bases between. General study points: Versus aged donors, long-lived donors had higher diversity and more naive CD4+ cells.

Total RNA was extracted at no less than 6 micrograms per sample. Through a sample-barcoded 5' primer and a J-beta primer mix, a second PCR was run for roughly 7 to 12 cycles. Each cDNA molecule was tagged by a template-switch adaptor that had 12 random nucleotides. Each CDR3 protein is one row after TCRdb ran MiXCR on the 5' RACE reads. This sample has about 1,400,000 distinct CDR3 sequences, with roughly 40% found just once. The rearrangement uses TRBV15 and TRBJ2-3; D gene ambiguous. The sample comprised blood. The receptor's source is a woman younger than 35 in good health. DNA of the CDR3: TGTGCCACCAGCAGAGAAGGCCGAGCGCAGTATTTT. Translated, it gives CATSREGRAQYF. Drawing the rest from reference TRBV15 and TRBJ2-3, the complete variable domain is DAMVIQNPRYQVTQFGKPVTLSCSQTLNHNVMYWYQQKSSQAPKLLFHYYDKDFNNEADTPDNFQSRRPNTSFCFLDIRSPGLGDTAMYLCATSREGRAQYFGPGTRLTVL.